This T cell receptor (beta chain) derives from a study of blood T cell repertoires in COVID-19. The wider study: Samples representing acute and convalescent COVID-19 were sourced from the United States, Italy and Spain.

Per the original methods: Reference gene primer amplification in the assay estimated nucleated cell counts. Using immunoSEQ multiplex PCR, the repertoire was profiled, and TCRdb retains in-frame clones only, with some absent. V and J calls and clone size are as listed in that table; D and trimming were resolved from the DNA. Of some 13,000 clones listed, approximately 86% are singletons. This clone was observed a single time. The material sequenced was peripheral blood. This sequence was found in an elderly man with acute or convalescent COVID-19.

CDR3 sequence reads: CAISGQGAFNYGYTF. As DNA, the CDR3 is TGTGCCATCAGCGGACAGGGGGCTTTTAACTATGGCTACACCTTC. The V and J genes are TRBV10-3 and TRBJ1-2; the match to TRBD1 covers 11 bases. V lost 6 bases and J lost 1; bases outside the gene matches: 4. This CDR3 is built from 15 residues. Germline values: CDR1 ENHRY, CDR2 SYGVKD.